This TCR beta chain stems from a study of Graves' ophthalmopathy and Graves' hyperthyroidism (dated by TCRdb to the late 2010s). Regarding the research as a whole: Hyperthyroidism was considered stable if no progression to ophthalmopathy occurred within 18 months of follow-up. In total, 135 blood samples were TCR-sequenced: some 43 ophthalmopathy, some 75 hyperthyroidism and approximately 17 hyperthyroidism-to-ophthalmopathy patients. A discovery set of 100 patients (43 ophthalmopathy, approximately 58 stable hyperthyroidism) was enrolled to explore V-J signatures distinguishing ophthalmopathy from hyperthyroidism. For independent validation, a separate cohort was made up of around 19 hyperthyroidism patients plus 17 patients who later progressed from hyperthyroidism to ophthalmopathy. Following sample collection, hyperthyroidism patients were given methimazole at a starting dose of 30 mg daily, and ophthalmopathy patients were given high-dose intravenous methylprednisolone. TCR beta repertoire signatures were used to distinguish Graves' ophthalmopathy from Graves' hyperthyroidism and to predict progression to ophthalmopathy. In a handful of hyperthyroidism patients, the T-cell repertoire of thyroid tissue was compared with the T-cell repertoire of blood.

Concerning this clonotype itself: Which antigen it targets is not known. No quality values exist for individual bases; no much larger clone is one base distant.

Patients with hyperthyroidism were aged 18 to 65 years, had been newly diagnosed, and had a disease duration of less than 2 months. Patients with other autoimmune diseases, uncontrolled infections, pregnancy or lactation were excluded from the study. Diagnosis was based on clinical symptoms, serum thyroxine, TRAb, thyroid ultrasound and orbital computed tomography. Total RNA was extracted with Trizol reagent and quality-checked on an Agilent 2100 Bioanalyzer. TCR beta CDR3 regions were amplified from RNA transcripts for repertoire sequencing. The first round of RT-PCR was done with HTBI primers and the Qiagen OneStep RT-PCR kit, and was followed by a second round of multiplex PCR, then size selection and purification. The libraries underwent paired-end sequencing with 100 bp reads on an Illumina HiSeq2000. The study's processing was this. SOAPnuke was used to process the reads, removing any read that contained adapters or uncalled bases, had a mean Phred below 15, or lacked an exact match to the constant primer or identifier. High-quality paired reads were merged with COPE v1.2.5. Each unique nucleotide sequence was treated as a clonotype, and MiTCR v1.1 was used to align the clonotypes to the IMGT TRB V, D and J references. The analysis was limited to V-J combinations with a frequency above 0.0001, which together covered more than 98% of repertoires. For each V-J combination, a TCR clonal expansion and chaos score was defined as F50 clonal expansion divided by the chaos observed in the TCRdist matrix. Features were reduced by Welch's t-statistics and random forest to over ten V-J combinations, which fed a naive Bayes classifier. Thyroid-blood repertoire similarity was quantified with the Morisita-Horn index. The public reads were quality trimmed at Q25 with fastp and then assembled into clones with MiXCR by TCRdb, keeping productive beta chains. Merged by CDR3 protein, the rows form single entries marked with the most common genes and DNA. The V and J calls were not made by the authors but by TCRdb's processing. The sample yields over a million distinct CDR3 sequences; approximately 35% were counted once. 11% of the sample is in the top ten clones.

V sheds 6 bases and J sheds 2 bases, leaving 5 bases between their ends. Its CDR3 holds 12 amino acids, cysteine through phenylalanine. The read is trimmed to its CDR3 DNA, 36 bases read in frame from base 1. The paper as a whole reports these results and caveats: Most expanded thyroid clonotypes with a frequency above 0.001 also appeared in blood, which suggests that blood repertoires may reflect the immune response in the thyroid. Ophthalmopathy was separated from stable hyperthyroidism by the 13-signature model with around 88% sensitivity and roughly 82% specificity in cross-validation and with 80%/75% in the test set. In validation, the model predicted ophthalmopathy progression with more than 70% sensitivity and 72.22% specificity; fewer than 15 predicted patients were CT-confirmed with GO in a median of approximately 6.5 months. Sample size was not predetermined statistically, and investigators were not blinded to group allocation.

Specimen: peripheral blood or thyroid tissue (not recorded which). The TCR sequence derives from an adult man with Graves' hyperthyroidism. The chain was built from TRBV12-3 or TRBV12-4 and TRBJ1-3; the D gene identity is not certain. For the CDR3, the sequence is CASSYAGNTIYF. The DNA is as follows: TGTGCCAGCAGCTATGCTGGAAACACCATATATTTT.